This T cell receptor (beta chain) emerged from a study of T cell responses to AZD1222 COVID-19 vaccine. Here immunoSEQ multiplex PCR was the method, and the copy in TCRdb shows in-frame clones only, minus some. Of about 180,000 clones listed, about 89% were seen once; the top ten hold approximately 1.6%. This CDR3 comprises 15 residues. The V and J ends lost 1 base and 3 bases, in that order; junction bases with no gene match: 5. Germline CDR1 and CDR2: MNHNS and SASEGT. This sample comprised peripheral blood, obtained on day 0 of AZD1222 vaccination. This TCR was sampled from an adult in good health. This chain connects TRBV6-1 to TRBJ2-7, with 8 bases lining up with TRBD2. This CDR3 reads CASSEGPSGFYEQYF. Here the CDR3 DNA reads TGTGCCAGCAGTGAAGGCCCTAGCGGGTTCTACGAGCAGTACTTC.